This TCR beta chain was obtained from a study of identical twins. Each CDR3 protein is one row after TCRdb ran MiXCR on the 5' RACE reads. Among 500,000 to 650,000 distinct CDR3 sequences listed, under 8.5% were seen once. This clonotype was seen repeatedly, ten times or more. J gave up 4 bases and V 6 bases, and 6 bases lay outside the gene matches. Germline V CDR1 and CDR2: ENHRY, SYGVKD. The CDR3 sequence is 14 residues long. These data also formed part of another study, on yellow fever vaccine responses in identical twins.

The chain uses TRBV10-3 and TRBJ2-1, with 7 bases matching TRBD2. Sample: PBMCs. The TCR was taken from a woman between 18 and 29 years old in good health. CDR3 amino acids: CAIRGGLTYNEQFF. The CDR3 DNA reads TGTGCCATCAGGGGGGGACTAACGTACAATGAGCAGTTCTTC.